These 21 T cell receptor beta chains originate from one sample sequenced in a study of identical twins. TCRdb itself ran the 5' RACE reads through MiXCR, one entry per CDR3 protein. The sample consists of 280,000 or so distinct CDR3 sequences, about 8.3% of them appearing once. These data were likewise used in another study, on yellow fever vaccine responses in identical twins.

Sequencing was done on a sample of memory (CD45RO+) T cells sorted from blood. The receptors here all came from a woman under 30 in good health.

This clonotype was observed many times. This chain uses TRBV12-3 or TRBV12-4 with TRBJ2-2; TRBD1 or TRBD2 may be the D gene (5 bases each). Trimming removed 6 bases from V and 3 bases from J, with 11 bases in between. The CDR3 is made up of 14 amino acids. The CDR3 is CASSVGDHTGELFF. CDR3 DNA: TGTGCCAGCAGCGTCGGGGACCACACCGGGGAGCTGTTTTTT.

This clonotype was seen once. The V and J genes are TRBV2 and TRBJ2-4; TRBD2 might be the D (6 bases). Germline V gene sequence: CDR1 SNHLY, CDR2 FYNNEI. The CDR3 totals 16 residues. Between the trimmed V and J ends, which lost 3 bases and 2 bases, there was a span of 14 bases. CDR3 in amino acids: CASSERGAPPKNIQYF. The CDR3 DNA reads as TGTGCCAGCAGTGAGCGGGGCGCCCCCCCCAAAAACATTCAGTACTTC.

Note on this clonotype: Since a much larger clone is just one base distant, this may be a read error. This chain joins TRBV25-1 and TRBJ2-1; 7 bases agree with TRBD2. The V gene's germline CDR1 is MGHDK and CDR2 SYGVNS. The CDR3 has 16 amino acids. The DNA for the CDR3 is TGTGCCGGCAGTGGATTGGGCGGGAGTGCCTACAATGAGCAGTTCTTC. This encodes CAGSGLGGSAYNEQFF. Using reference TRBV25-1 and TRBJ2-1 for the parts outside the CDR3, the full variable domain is EADIYQTPRYLVIGTGKKITLECSQTMGHDKMYWYQQDPGMELHLIHYSYGVNSTEKGDLSSESTVSRIRTEHFPLTLESARPSHTSQYLCAGSGLGGSAYNEQFFGPGTRLTVL.

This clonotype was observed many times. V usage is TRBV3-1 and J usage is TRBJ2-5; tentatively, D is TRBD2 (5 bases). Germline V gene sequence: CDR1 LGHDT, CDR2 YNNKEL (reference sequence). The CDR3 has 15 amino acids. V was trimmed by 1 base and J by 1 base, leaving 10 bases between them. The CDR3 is CASSQGLGLQETQYF. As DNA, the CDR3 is TGTGCCAGCAGCCAAGGTCTAGGACTCCAAGAGACCCAGTACTTC.

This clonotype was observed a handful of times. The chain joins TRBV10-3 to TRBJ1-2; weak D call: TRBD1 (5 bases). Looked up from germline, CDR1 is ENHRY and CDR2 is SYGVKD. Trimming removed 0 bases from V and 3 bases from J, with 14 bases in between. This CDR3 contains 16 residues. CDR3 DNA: TGTGCCATCAGTGAGTCTAGCCGGGGGGTCCACTATGGCTACACCTTC. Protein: CAISESSRGVHYGYTF.

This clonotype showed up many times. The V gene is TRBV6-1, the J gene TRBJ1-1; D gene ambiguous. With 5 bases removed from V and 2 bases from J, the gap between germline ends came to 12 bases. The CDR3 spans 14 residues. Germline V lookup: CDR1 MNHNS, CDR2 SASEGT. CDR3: CASSTSRGNTEAFF. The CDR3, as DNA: TGTGCCAGCAGTACGTCCCGGGGAAACACTGAAGCTTTCTTT.

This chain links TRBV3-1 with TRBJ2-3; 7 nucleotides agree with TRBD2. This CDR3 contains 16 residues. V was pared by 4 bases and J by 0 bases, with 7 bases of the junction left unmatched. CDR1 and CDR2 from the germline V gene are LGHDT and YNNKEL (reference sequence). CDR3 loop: CASSPAWGGSTDTQYF. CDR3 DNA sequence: TGTGCCAGCAGCCCCGCGTGGGGGGGTAGCACAGATACGCAGTATTTT.

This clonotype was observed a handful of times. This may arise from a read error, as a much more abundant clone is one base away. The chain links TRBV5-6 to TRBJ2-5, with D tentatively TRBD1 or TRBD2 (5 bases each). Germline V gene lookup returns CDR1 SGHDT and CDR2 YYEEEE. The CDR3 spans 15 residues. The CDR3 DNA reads TGTGCCAACAGCTTTATATTCGAGGGGCAAGAGACCCAGTACTTC. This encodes CANSFIFEGQETQYF.

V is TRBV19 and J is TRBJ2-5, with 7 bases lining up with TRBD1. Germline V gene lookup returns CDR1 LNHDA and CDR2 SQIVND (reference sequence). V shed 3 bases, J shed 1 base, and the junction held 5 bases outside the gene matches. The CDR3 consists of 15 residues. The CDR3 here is CASSIIGQVQETQYF. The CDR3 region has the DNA TGTGCCAGTAGTATCATAGGACAGGTCCAAGAGACCCAGTACTTC. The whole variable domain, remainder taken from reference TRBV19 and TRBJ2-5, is DGGITQSPKYLFRKEGQNVTLSCEQNLNHDAMYWYRQDPGQGLRLIYYSQIVNDFQKGDIAEGYSVSREKKESFPLTVTSAQKNPTAFYLCASSIIGQVQETQYFGPGTRLLVL.

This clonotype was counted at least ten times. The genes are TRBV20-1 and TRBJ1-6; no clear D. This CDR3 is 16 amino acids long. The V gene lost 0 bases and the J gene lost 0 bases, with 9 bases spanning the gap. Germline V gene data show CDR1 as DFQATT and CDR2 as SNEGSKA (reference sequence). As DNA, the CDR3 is TGCAGTGCTAGAGATCGGCTGAGCTCCTATAATTCACCCCTCCACTTT. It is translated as CSARDRLSSYNSPLHF.

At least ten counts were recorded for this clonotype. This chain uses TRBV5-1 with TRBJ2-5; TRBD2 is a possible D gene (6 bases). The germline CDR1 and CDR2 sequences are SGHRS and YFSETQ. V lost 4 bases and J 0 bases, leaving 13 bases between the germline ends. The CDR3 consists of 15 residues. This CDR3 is CASSPGRRDQETQYF. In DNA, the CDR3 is TGCGCCAGCAGCCCCGGACGGAGGGACCAAGAGACCCAGTACTTC.

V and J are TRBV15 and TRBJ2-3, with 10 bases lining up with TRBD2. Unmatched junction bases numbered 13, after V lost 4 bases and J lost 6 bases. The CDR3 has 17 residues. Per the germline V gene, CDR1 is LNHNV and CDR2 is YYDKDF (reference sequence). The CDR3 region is CATSTTSGRAAGDTQYF. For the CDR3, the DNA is TGTGCCACCAGCACGACCAGCGGGAGGGCGGCTGGGGATACGCAGTATTTT.

This CDR3 reads CATSDSYRAEQYF. The CDR3 region has the DNA TGTGCCACCAGTGATTCATACAGGGCCGAGCAGTACTTC. The chain employs TRBV24-1 and TRBJ2-7, with D maybe TRBD1 (6 bases). Between the trimmed V and J ends, which lost 2 bases and 6 bases, there was a span of 10 bases. The CDR3 is 13 residues long. The germline V gene has CDR1 KGHDR and CDR2 SFDVKD.

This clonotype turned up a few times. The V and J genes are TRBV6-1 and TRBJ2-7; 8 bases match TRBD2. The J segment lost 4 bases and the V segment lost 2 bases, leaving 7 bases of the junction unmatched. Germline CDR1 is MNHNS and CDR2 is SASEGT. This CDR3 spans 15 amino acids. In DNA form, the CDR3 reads TGTGCCAGCAGTGAATCGGGAGGGAGTGTATACGAGCAGTACGTC. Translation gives CASSESGGSVYEQYV.

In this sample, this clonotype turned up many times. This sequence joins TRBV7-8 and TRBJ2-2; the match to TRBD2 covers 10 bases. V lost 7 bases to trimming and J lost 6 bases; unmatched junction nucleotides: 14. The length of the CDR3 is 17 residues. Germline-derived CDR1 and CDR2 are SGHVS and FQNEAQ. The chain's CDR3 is CASNGASGSFVAGELFF. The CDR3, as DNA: TGTGCCAGCAACGGGGCTAGCGGGAGCTTTGTGGCCGGGGAGCTGTTTTTT.

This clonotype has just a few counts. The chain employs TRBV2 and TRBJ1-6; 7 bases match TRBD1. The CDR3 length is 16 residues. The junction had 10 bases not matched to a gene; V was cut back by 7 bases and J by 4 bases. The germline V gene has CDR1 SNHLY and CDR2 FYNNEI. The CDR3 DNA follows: TGTGCCAGCAAGTCTCGGGACAGACCTTATAATTCACCCCTCCACTTT. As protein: CASKSRDRPYNSPLHF.

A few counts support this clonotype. This chain's CDR3 is CASFDRLSLHF. CDR3 sequence (DNA): TGTGCCAGCTTCGATCGGTTGAGTCTGCATTTT. The chain employs TRBV2 and TRBJ1-5, with D unclear. This CDR3 contains 11 residues. The V end lost 8 bases, the J end lost 15 bases, and 17 bases lay between the germline ends. The germline V gene encodes CDR1 SNHLY and CDR2 FYNNEI.

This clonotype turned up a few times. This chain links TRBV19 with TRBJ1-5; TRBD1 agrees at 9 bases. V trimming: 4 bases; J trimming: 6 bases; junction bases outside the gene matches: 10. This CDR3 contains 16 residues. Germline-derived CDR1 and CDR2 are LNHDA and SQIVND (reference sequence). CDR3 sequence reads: CASSTKYRGQGQPQHF. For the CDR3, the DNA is TGTGCCAGTAGTACGAAATACAGGGGGCAAGGTCAGCCCCAGCATTTT.

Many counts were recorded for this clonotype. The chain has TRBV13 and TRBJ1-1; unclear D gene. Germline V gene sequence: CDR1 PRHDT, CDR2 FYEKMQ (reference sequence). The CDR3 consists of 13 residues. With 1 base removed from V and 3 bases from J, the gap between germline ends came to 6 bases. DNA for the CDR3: TGTGCCAGCAGCTTAGATGGGGACACTGAAGCTTTCTTT. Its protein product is CASSLDGDTEAFF.

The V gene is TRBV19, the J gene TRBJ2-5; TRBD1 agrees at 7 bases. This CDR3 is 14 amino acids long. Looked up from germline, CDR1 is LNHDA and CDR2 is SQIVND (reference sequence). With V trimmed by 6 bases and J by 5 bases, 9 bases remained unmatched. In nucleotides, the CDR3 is TGTGCCAGTAGCCCCTACAGGGGAGCGGAGACCCAGTACTTC. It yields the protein CASSPYRGAETQYF.

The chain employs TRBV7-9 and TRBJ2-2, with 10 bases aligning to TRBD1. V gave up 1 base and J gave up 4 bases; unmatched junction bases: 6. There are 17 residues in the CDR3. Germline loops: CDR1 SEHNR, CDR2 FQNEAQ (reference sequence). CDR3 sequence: CASSLGDRGRSTGELFF. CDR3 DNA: TGTGCCAGCAGCTTAGGTGACAGGGGGCGAAGCACCGGGGAGCTGTTTTTT.